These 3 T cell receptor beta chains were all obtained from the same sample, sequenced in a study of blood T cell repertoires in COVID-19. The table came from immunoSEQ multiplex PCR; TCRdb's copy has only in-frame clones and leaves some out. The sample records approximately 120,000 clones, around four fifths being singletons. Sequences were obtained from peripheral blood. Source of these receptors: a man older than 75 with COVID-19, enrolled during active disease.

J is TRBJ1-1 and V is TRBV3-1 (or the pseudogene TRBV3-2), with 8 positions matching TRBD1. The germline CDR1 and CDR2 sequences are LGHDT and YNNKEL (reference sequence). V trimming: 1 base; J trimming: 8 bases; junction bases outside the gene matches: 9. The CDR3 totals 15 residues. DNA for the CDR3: TGTGCCAGCAGCCAAGGGACAGGGAGCCGAGGAGAAGCTTTCTTT. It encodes CASSQGTGSRGEAFF.

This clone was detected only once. The CDR3 is CASSPGRFPPQETQYF. For the CDR3, the DNA is TGCGCCAGCAGCCCCGGCAGGTTCCCCCCTCAAGAGACCCAGTACTTC. The chain has TRBV5-1 and TRBJ2-5; D is ambiguous. Germline loops: CDR1 SGHRS, CDR2 YFSETQ. The CDR3 totals 16 residues. Trimming removed 4 bases at V and 2 bases at J, with 18 bases between. Full variable domain (missing parts from reference TRBV5-1 and TRBJ2-5): KAGVTQTPRYLIKTRGQQVTLSCSPISGHRSVSWYQQTPGQGLQFLFEYFSETQRNKGNFPGRFSGRQFSNSRSEMNVSTLELGDSALYLCASSPGRFPPQETQYFGPGTRLLVL.

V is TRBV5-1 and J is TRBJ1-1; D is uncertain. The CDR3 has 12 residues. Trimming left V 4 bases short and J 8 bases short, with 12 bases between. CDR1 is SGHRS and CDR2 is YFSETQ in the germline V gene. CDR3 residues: CASSGGVREAFF. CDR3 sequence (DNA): TGCGCCAGCAGCGGCGGGGTCCGCGAAGCTTTCTTT.